The 9 T cell receptor beta chains below all came from one sample that was sequenced in a study of shared clonotypes between healthy human individuals. Measured with immunoSEQ multiplex PCR; TCRdb has only the in-frame clones, and not every one. This table has 2.3 million or so clones, more than 85% appearing once. Sample: naive CD4+ T cells from PBMCs. The subset is: CD45RA+ positively selected. The receptor set was obtained from a man between 18 and 29 years old in good health. Some clones in this sample may be carry-over from other donors' samples.

The genes are TRBV6-6 and TRBJ2-7; D tentatively reads TRBD1 or TRBD2 (5 bases each). V was clipped by 5 bases and J by 4 bases, with 12 bases between them. The CDR3 is 13 amino acids. CDR1 MNHNY and CDR2 SVGAGI come from the germline V gene (reference sequence). In DNA, the CDR3 is TGTGCCAGCAGTCGACCGGGGCGATACGAGCAGTACTTC. Encoded protein: CASSRPGRYEQYF.

The chain recombines TRBV6-1 with TRBJ2-4; 12 nucleotides match TRBD1. Losses at the gene ends were 1 base for V and 9 bases for J; bases not matched to a gene: 4. CDR1 MNHNS and CDR2 SASEGT come from the germline V gene. This CDR3 has 15 residues. The CDR3 DNA reads as TGTGCCAGCAGTGAAGTGGGGACAGGGGGCGGCATTCAGTACTTC. It encodes CASSEVGTGGGIQYF.

The rearrangement uses TRBV9 and TRBJ1-1; D is ambiguous. Looked up from germline, CDR1 is SGDLS and CDR2 is YYNGEE. The CDR3 is 14 amino acids. V was clipped by 0 bases and J by 4 bases, with 10 bases between them. For the CDR3, the DNA is TGTGCCAGCAGCGTAGGAGGGTTGGGCACTGAAGCTTTCTTT. It codes for CASSVGGLGTEAFF.

The chain joins TRBV30 to TRBJ2-7; D is ambiguous. The V and J ends lost 5 bases and 3 bases respectively, with 11 bases between them. Per the germline V gene, CDR1 is GTSNPN and CDR2 is SVGIG (reference sequence). CDR3 length equals 12 residues. The CDR3 reads CAWAPENYEQYF. The CDR3, as DNA: TGTGCCTGGGCCCCCGAGAACTACGAGCAGTACTTC. The variable domain in full, with the rest retrieved from reference TRBV30 and TRBJ2-7, is SQTIHQWPATLVQPVGSPLSLECTVEGTSNPNLYWYRQAAGRGLQLLFYSVGIGQISSEVPQNLSASRPQDRQFILSSKKLLLSDSGFYLCAWAPENYEQYFGPGTRLTVT.

This clone was seen only once. Here the CDR3 DNA reads TGTGCTAGTGCTCTGGGACGGATCTCTGGAAACACCATATATTTT. Protein sequence: CASALGRISGNTIYF. The V call is TRBV12-5, the J call TRBJ1-3; D possibly corresponds to TRBD1 (5 bases). V was pared by 7 bases and J by 0 bases, with 13 bases between. Germline-derived CDR1 and CDR2 are LGHNT and FRNRAP. This CDR3 spans 15 amino acids.

V and J are TRBV4-2 and TRBJ2-3, with 14 bases that match TRBD2. This CDR3 has 17 amino acids. Germline CDR1 reads LGHNA; CDR2 reads YNFKEQ. Trimming at V came to 0 bases and at J to 6 bases, leaving 5 bases not matched to a gene. The CDR3 here is CASSQEGTSGSLDTQYF. CDR3 in DNA: TGTGCCAGCAGCCAAGAAGGGACTAGCGGGAGTTTGGATACGCAGTATTTT.

CDR3 protein: CASTRLAGVYEQYF. CDR3 coding DNA: TGTGCCAGCACCCGGCTAGCGGGAGTGTACGAGCAGTACTTC. This chain uses TRBV11-3 with TRBJ2-7; 10 bases are shared with TRBD2. The V gene end was trimmed by 7 bases and the J gene end by 4 bases; junction bases not matched to a gene: 7. The germline CDR1 and CDR2 sequences are SGHNT and YENEEA. The length of the CDR3 is 14 residues.

This clone was observed a handful of times. The rearrangement uses TRBV7-9 and TRBJ1-1; D ambiguous. In germline, CDR1 is SEHNR, CDR2 FQNEAQ (reference sequence). V dropped 2 bases and J dropped 11 bases, with 9 bases sitting between them. The CDR3 is made up of 11 amino acids. The CDR3 DNA reads TGTGCCAGCAGCTTACTGGGCGGGGCTTTCTTT. Translating gives CASSLLGGAFF.

This rearrangement joins TRBV18 to TRBJ1-4, with 7 positions matching TRBD1. With 4 bases clipped from V and 0 bases from J, the junction kept 5 bases outside the gene matches. The CDR3 totals 16 residues. Germline CDR1 KGHSH, CDR2 LQKENI. The CDR3 DNA is TGTGCCAGCTCACTAGGACAGGCTTCAACTAATGAAAAACTGTTTTTT. It is translated as CASSLGQASTNEKLFF.